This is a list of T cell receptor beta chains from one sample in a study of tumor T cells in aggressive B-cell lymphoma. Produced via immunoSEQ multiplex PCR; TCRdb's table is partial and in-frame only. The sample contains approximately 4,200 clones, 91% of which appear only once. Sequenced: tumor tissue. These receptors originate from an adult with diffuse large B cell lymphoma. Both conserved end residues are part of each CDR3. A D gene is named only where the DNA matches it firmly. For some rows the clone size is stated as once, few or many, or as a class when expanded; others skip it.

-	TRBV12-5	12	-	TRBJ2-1	TGTGCTAGTGCCTTACAGGGAAATGAGCAGTTCTTC	CASALQGNEQFF
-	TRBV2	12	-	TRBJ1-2	TGTGCCAGCAGGGACAGAGTCTATGGCTACACCTTC	CASRDRVYGYTF
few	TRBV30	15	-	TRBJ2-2	TGTGCCTGGAGTGTAATGGGGCAGATCACCGGGGAGCTGTTTTTT	CAWSVMGQITGELFF
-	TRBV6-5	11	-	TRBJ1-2	TGTGCCAGCTCCTCAGGGGAAGGCTACACCTTC	CASSSGEGYTF
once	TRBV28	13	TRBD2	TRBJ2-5	TGTGCCAGCAGCCTAGCGGGACGGGAGACCCAGTACTTC	CASSLAGRETQYF
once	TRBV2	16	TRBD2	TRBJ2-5	TGTGCCAGCGGGGGGGAGCGCAGCCGGCCCCGGGAGGACCAGTACTTC	CASGGERSRPREDQYF
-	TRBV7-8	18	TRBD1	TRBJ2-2	TGTGCCAGCAGCTCGCAAACTTGGACAGGGGCCGACACCGGGGAGCTGTTTTTT	CASSSQTWTGADTGELFF
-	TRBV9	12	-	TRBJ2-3	TGTGCCAGCAGCGACTACACAGATACGCAGTATTTT	CASSDYTDTQYF
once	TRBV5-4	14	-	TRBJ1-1	TGTGCCAGCAGCGCCGTCGCCGGCAGTCAGGGGTCTTTCTTT	CASSAVAGSQGSFF
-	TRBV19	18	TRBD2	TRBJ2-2	TGTGCCAGTAGTATAACGAGTAGCGGGAGGACCCCTAACGGGGAGCTGTTTTTT	CASSITSSGRTPNGELFF
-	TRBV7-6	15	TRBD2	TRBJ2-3	TGTGCCAGCAGCTTAGGGCTAGCGGGGCACGTTACGCAGTATTTT	CASSLGLAGHVTQYF
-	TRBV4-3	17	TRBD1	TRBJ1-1	TGCGCCAGCAGCCAAGCTGGGACAGGGGTGTTGGGCACTGAAGCTTTCTTT	CASSQAGTGVLGTEAFF
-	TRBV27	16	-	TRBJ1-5	TGTGCCAGCAGTTTAGGGGGGGCCTTTGCCGGCCAGCCCCAGCATTTT	CASSLGGAFAGQPQHF
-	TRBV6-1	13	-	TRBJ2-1	TGTGCCAGCAGTGAAGGGATGAGGAATGAGCAGTTCTTC	CASSEGMRNEQFF
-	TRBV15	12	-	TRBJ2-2	TGTGCCACCAGCCATTACACCGGGGAGCTGTTTTTT	CATSHYTGELFF
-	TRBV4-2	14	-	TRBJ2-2	TGTGCCAGCAGCCAAGAGATGGCTAGCGGGGAGCTGTTTTTT	CASSQEMASGELFF
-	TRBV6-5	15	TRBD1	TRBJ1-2	TGTGCCAGCAGCCTGAGGGACAGGGGGCAGGATGGCTACACCTTC	CASSLRDRGQDGYTF
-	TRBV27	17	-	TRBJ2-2	TGTGCCAGCAGTTTACACGTGGGGCACGCGAACACCGGGGAGCTGTTTTTT	CASSLHVGHANTGELFF
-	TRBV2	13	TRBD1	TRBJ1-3	TGTGCCGGTGGGACAGTCTCTGGGAACACCATATATTTT	CAGGTVSGNTIYF
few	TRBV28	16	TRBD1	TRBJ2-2	TGTGCCAGCAGTTTACTCGGGACAGGAAACACCGGGGAGCTGTTTTTT	CASSLLGTGNTGELFF
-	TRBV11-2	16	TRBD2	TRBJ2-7	TGTGCCAGCAGTCGCGAGACTAGCGGGAGGGGACACGAGCAGTACTTC	CASSRETSGRGHEQYF
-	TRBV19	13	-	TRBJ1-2	TGTGCCAGTAGTTTCCTCGGACAAGACGGCTACACCTTC	CASSFLGQDGYTF
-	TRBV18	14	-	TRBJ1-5	TGTGCCAGCTCACCGGAATTGCGGGCGAAGCCCCAGCATTTT	CASSPELRAKPQHF
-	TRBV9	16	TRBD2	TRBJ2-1	TGTGCCAGCAGCGTGGGAGGGCCCGGCTCCTACAATGAGCAGTTCTTC	CASSVGGPGSYNEQFF
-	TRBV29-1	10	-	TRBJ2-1	TGCAGCGTTGACCTAGTAAGTCTGTTCTTC	CSVDLVSLFF
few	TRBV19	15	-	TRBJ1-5	TGTGCCAGTAGTGGGGGGTTTTCGGGCAATCAGCCCCAGCATTTT	CASSGGFSGNQPQHF
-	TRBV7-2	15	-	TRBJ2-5	TGTGCCAGCAGCTTAGACCGGGTCTTCCAAGAGACCCAGTACTTC	CASSLDRVFQETQYF
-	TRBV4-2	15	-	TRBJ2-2	TGTGCCAGCAGCCAAGCTATGTGGACAGCCGGGGAGCTGTTTTTT	CASSQAMWTAGELFF
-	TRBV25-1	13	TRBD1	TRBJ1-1	TGTGCCAGCAGTGGACAGGGAGTCGCTGAAGCTTTCTTT	CASSGQGVAEAFF
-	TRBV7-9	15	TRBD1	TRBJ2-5	TGTGCCAGCAGCTTAGAACTCGGACAGGTGTTAACCCAGTACTTC	CASSLELGQVLTQYF
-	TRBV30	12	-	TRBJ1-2	TGTGCCTGGAGTTCTGGCAACTATGGCTACACCTTC	CAWSSGNYGYTF
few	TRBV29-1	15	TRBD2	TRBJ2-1	TGCAGCGTTGACTGGGGACTAGCGGGAGTTAATGAGCAGTTCTTC	CSVDWGLAGVNEQFF
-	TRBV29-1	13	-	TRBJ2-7	TGCAGCGTTGAGGACAACTTCTCCTACGAGCAGTACTTC	CSVEDNFSYEQYF
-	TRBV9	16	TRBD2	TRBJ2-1	TGTGCCAGCAGCGTAGAGGCTAGCGGGGGAAACAATGAGCAGTTCTTC	CASSVEASGGNNEQFF
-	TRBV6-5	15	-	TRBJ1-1	TGTGCCAGCATCCCTCCCGACTCAAGGCCTCAGTTAGCTTTCTTT	CASIPPDSRPQLAFF
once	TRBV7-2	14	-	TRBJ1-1	TGTGCCAGCAGCTTACACATAGGGGGCACTGAAGCTTTCTTT	CASSLHIGGTEAFF
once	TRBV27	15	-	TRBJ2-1	TGTGCCAGCAGTTTACCAAATACAGGGCCCAATGAGCAGTTCTTC	CASSLPNTGPNEQFF
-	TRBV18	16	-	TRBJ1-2	-	CASSPPFGPGNYGYTF
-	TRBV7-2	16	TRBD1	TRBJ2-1	TGTGCCAGCAGCTTAGTGGGGACAGCCCCCGGCAATGAGCAGTTCTTC	CASSLVGTAPGNEQFF
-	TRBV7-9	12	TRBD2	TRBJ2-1	TGTGCCAGCGGGAGGCGGGAGAATGAGCAGTTCTTC	CASGRRENEQFF
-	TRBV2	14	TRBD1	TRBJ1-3	TGTGCCAGCAGAGAGGGACAGGTCGGAAACACCATATATTTT	CASREGQVGNTIYF
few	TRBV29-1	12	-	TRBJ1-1	TGCAGCGTTGTGTCGATCGGGACTGAAGCTTTCTTT	CSVVSIGTEAFF
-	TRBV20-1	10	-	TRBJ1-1	TGCAGTGCCTCCGGGATTGAAGCTTTCTTT	CSASGIEAFF
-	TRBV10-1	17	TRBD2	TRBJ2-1	TGCGCCAGCAGTATCTCTAGCGGGAGTAGATCTTCCGATGAGCAGTTCTTC	CASSISSGSRSSDEQFF
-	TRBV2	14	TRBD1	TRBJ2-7	TGTGCCAGCAGGTCCGGGACAGGGGGGTACGAGCAGTACTTC	CASRSGTGGYEQYF
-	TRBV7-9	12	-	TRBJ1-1	TGTGCCAGCACGGACAAAAACACTGAAGCTTTCTTT	CASTDKNTEAFF
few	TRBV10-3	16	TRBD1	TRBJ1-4	TGTGCCATCAGTGAGCTGGGACAGGGAGGAGTTGAAAAACTGTTTTTT	CAISELGQGGVEKLFF
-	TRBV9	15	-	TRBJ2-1	TGTGCCAGCGGGAAAGCGGGTGCGATCCACAATGAGCAGTTCTTC	CASGKAGAIHNEQFF
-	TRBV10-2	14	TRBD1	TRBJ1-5	TGCGCCAGCAGGAAGACAGGGGACGATCAGCCCCAGCATTTT	CASRKTGDDQPQHF
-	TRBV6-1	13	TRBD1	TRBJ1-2	TGTGCCAGCAGTGAGGGACAGAACTATGGCTACACCTTC	CASSEGQNYGYTF
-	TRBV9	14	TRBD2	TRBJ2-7	TGTGCCAGCAGCGTAGGTCTAGCGGGGTACGAGCAGTACTTC	CASSVGLAGYEQYF
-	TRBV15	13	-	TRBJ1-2	TGTGCCACCAGCCAGCGCCCTAACTATGGCTACACCTTC	CATSQRPNYGYTF
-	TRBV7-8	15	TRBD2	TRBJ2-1	TGTGCCAGCAGCTCCAGGACTAGCGGCTACAATGAGCAGTTCTTC	CASSSRTSGYNEQFF
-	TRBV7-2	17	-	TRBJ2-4	TGTGCCAGCAGCCATGCGACTGGAGGTGGAGGCAAAAACATTCAGTACTTC	CASSHATGGGGKNIQYF
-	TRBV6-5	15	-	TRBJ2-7	TGTGCCAGCAGACCAAGACCGGGACAAAGCTACGAGCAGTACTTC	CASRPRPGQSYEQYF
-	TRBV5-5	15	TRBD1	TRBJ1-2	TGTGCCAGCAGCTTGCGTACAGGGGCGGACTATGGCTACACCTTC	CASSLRTGADYGYTF
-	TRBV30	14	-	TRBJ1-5	TGTGCCTGGAGTGTGGGGACACTGAATCAGCCCCAGCATTTT	CAWSVGTLNQPQHF
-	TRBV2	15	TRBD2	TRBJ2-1	TGTGCCAGCAGTAAGACTAGCGGGAGGGGGGCTGAGCAGTTCTTC	CASSKTSGRGAEQFF
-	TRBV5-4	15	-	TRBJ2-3	TGTGCCAGCAGCTTGGAACAGGGGGGAGGGGATACGCAGTATTTT	CASSLEQGGGDTQYF